The T cell receptor beta chain described here comes from a study of cytotoxic CD8 clonotypes in ibrutinib-treated CLL. On the study more broadly: Patients: more than 10 relapsed/refractory, roughly 15 treatment-naive, approximately 18 IGHV unmutated.

Libraries of TCR beta were made from about 1.8 micrograms of genomic DNA that came from cryopreserved PBMCs. This CDR3 contains 13 residues. The germline V and J ends were trimmed by 7 bases and 1 base, with 10 bases remaining between them. Germline values: CDR1 SNHLY, CDR2 FYNNEI. Libraries were prepared by immunoSEQ multiplex PCR; TCRdb keeps only in-frame clonotypes and omits some of them. The profile covers tens of thousands of clones, with about two thirds appearing a single time and approximately 5% taken by the ten largest. Of note for this clone: Its antigen is currently unknown.

Findings of the study overall: At progression, clonality fell back toward baseline after rising at ibrutinib response. Baseline values of clonality outstripped age-matched healthy donors and followed circulating CD8+ T-cell counts.

This chain uses TRBV2 with TRBJ2-5; D not certain. The source of this sequence is a human donor with chronic lymphocytic leukemia. Specimen: PBMCs, collected after 12 months of ibrutinib treatment. CDR3 amino acids: CASMKGSQETQYF. The CDR3 bases are TGTGCCAGCATGAAGGGCAGCCAAGAGACCCAGTACTTC.